These 30 T cell receptor beta chains were all obtained from the same sample, sequenced in a study of T cell repertoires in cytomegalovirus infection. These receptors are not linked to any known antigen. TCRdb reprocessed the reads via MiXCR and lists one record per CDR3 protein. The sample has some 310,000 distinct CDR3 sequences, roughly 25% seen once. The material was cultured PBMCs, obtained from culture after CMV antigen stimulation. Source of these receptors: a human donor in good health (CMV status not recorded). Some clones in this sample may be carry-over from other donors' samples.

This clonotype was seen more than once but under ten times. The gene calls are TRBV6-2 or TRBV6-3 and TRBJ2-7; TRBD1 or TRBD2 may be the D gene (5 bases each). This CDR3 contains 14 residues. Trimming shortened V by 0 bases and J by 2 bases, and 8 bases separated the two germline ends. CDR1 and CDR2 from the germline V gene are MNHEY and SVGEGT. CDR3 sequence: CASSYSGTPYEQYF. The DNA of the CDR3 is TGTGCCAGCAGTTACTCCGGGACCCCCTACGAGCAGTACTTC.

The chain carries TRBV10-3 and TRBJ1-5; 9 bases are a match to TRBD1. The length of the CDR3 is 21 residues. The germline V gene encodes CDR1 ENHRY and CDR2 SYGVKD. The J segment lost 1 base and the V segment lost 0 bases, leaving 16 bases of the junction unmatched. In DNA form, the CDR3 reads TGTGCCATCAGTGAGTCTGTAGGTGGACAGGGGCCGGGGAGGAGCAATCAGCCCCAGCATTTT. It translates to CAISESVGGQGPGRSNQPQHF.

The V call is TRBV12-3 or TRBV12-4, the J call TRBJ2-1, with 7 bases matching TRBD2. Trimming removed 6 bases from V and 10 bases from J; junction bases left unmatched: 3. The CDR3 sequence is 11 residues long. The CDR3 here is CASRQRDEQFF. DNA of the CDR3: TGTGCCAGCAGGCAGCGGGACGAGCAGTTCTTC.

This clonotype was observed many times. The J gene is TRBJ2-7, the V gene TRBV4-3, with 9 bases matching TRBD2. The CDR3 sequence is 15 residues long. CDR1 and CDR2 from the germline V gene are LGHNA and YSLEER. With V trimmed by 3 bases and J by 2 bases, 5 bases remained unmatched. As DNA, the CDR3 is TGCGCCAGCAGCCAGGGCCTAGCGGGACCCTACGAGCAGTACTTC. Translated, it gives CASSQGLAGPYEQYF.

This clonotype was counted between two and nine times. The chain uses TRBV30 and TRBJ1-2; D gene ambiguous. The V gene lost 3 bases and the J gene lost 1 base, with 9 bases spanning the gap. CDR3 length: 13 amino acids. Germline values: CDR1 GTSNPN, CDR2 SVGIG (reference sequence). CDR3 amino acids: CAWSPGNNYGYTF. CDR3 DNA sequence: TGTGCCTGGAGCCCGGGGAATAACTATGGCTACACCTTC.

The rearrangement links TRBV6-5 to TRBJ1-3, with a tentative D call TRBD1 (5 bases). The length of the CDR3 is 16 residues. Looked up from germline, CDR1 is MNHEY and CDR2 is SVGAGI. V lost 0 bases and J 4 bases, leaving 13 bases between the germline ends. CDR3 in DNA: TGTGCCAGCAGTTACTCCCCCCCAGGGCACGGAAACACCATATATTTT. Translated: CASSYSPPGHGNTIYF.

This chain connects TRBV19 to TRBJ1-6; TRBD1 agrees at 9 bases. The CDR3 length is 17 residues. CDR1 and CDR2 (germline): LNHDA, SQIVND (reference sequence). The junction had 4 bases not matched to a gene; V was cut back by 4 bases and J by 0 bases. The CDR3 nucleotides read TGTGCCAGTAGTACAGGACAGGGGAGCTCCTATAATTCACCCCTCCACTTT. This gives the protein CASSTGQGSSYNSPLHF.

This chain joins TRBV10-3 and TRBJ2-7; 13 bases agree with TRBD2. Germline values: CDR1 ENHRY, CDR2 SYGVKD. Trimming at V came to 4 bases and at J to 5 bases, leaving 2 bases not matched to a gene. The CDR3 length is 14 residues. The DNA of the CDR3 is TGTGCCATCAGTGCCGGGACTAGCGGGAACGAGCAGTACGTC. Translating it yields CAISAGTSGNEQYV.

This chain uses TRBV7-2 with TRBJ1-3; D not resolved. The germline V gene encodes CDR1 SGHTA and CDR2 FQGNSA. The CDR3 consists of 15 residues. With 2 bases removed from V and 0 bases from J, the gap between germline ends came to 8 bases. The CDR3 loop reads CASSLPSTSGNTIYF. The DNA of the CDR3 is TGTGCCAGCAGCTTACCGTCTACCTCTGGAAACACCATATATTTT.

This clonotype has a handful of counts. This sequence joins TRBV14 and TRBJ1-1; D gene uncertain. Trimming pared 4 bases from V and 8 bases from J, leaving 8 bases between. The CDR3 spans 11 residues. Per germline, CDR1 SGHDN and CDR2 FVKESK. In DNA form, the CDR3 reads TGTGCCAGCAGCCCCGGTTCCGAAGCTTTCTTT. Translating gives CASSPGSEAFF.

This clonotype has a handful of counts. This sequence joins TRBV28 and TRBJ2-7; D might be TRBD2 (6 bases). Germline V gene lookup returns CDR1 MDHEN and CDR2 SYDVKM. The V end was cut by 8 bases, the J end by 0 bases, with 14 bases between. This CDR3 spans 14 amino acids. CDR3 DNA: TGTGCCAGCCCTGGCGCGGGAAGCTCCTACGAGCAGTACTTC. It translates to CASPGAGSSYEQYF. The entire variable domain, with the rest obtained from reference TRBV28 and TRBJ2-7, is as follows: DVKVTQSSRYLVKRTGEKVFLECVQDMDHENMFWYRQDPGLGLRLIYFSYDVKMKEKGDIPEGYSVSREKKERFSLILESASTNQTSMYLCASPGAGSSYEQYFGPGTRLTVT.

This clonotype was detected only a few times. The chain has TRBV6-5 and TRBJ1-1; a possible D gene is TRBD1 (6 bases). Germline V gene lookup returns CDR1 MNHEY and CDR2 SVGAGI. Trimming removed 4 bases from V and 0 bases from J, with 12 bases in between. The CDR3 length is 15 residues. CDR3 in amino acids: CASSSPRGMNTEAFF. CDR3 in DNA: TGTGCCAGCAGTTCCCCGAGGGGGATGAACACTGAAGCTTTCTTT.

In its sample, this clonotype was seen many times. J is TRBJ1-4 and V is TRBV7-9; perhaps TRBD1 as D (5 bases). Trimming removed 7 bases at V and 6 bases at J, with 18 bases between. The CDR3 sequence is 15 residues long. The germline CDR1 and CDR2 sequences are SEHNR and FQNEAQ (reference sequence). The CDR3 loop reads CASTQARGGDEKLFF. CDR3 in DNA: TGTGCCAGCACACAAGCTCGGGGAGGGGATGAAAAACTGTTTTTT.

The J gene is TRBJ2-3, the V gene TRBV4-3; D uncertain. Germline V gene lookup returns CDR1 LGHNA and CDR2 YSLEER. This CDR3 is 15 amino acids long. Trimming pared 3 bases from V and 2 bases from J, leaving 12 bases between. The CDR3 DNA reads TGCGCCAGCAGCCATGGCGGAAGTGCCACAGATACGCAGTATTTT. It yields the protein CASSHGGSATDTQYF.

The chain is built from TRBV5-4 and TRBJ2-1, with D hard to call. There are 13 residues in the CDR3. Trimming pared 4 bases from V and 6 bases from J, leaving 11 bases between. Per the germline V gene, CDR1 is SGHNT and CDR2 is YYREEE (reference sequence). CDR3: CASSPPVGNEQFF. The DNA of the CDR3 is TGTGCCAGCAGCCCCCCAGTTGGCAATGAGCAGTTCTTC.

The chain uses TRBV27 and TRBJ2-2; the match to TRBD1 covers 7 bases. In germline, CDR1 is MNHEY, CDR2 SMNVEV (reference sequence). The CDR3 is 15 amino acids. V dropped 6 bases and J dropped 5; count of bases not matched to a gene: 9. As DNA, the CDR3 is TGTGCCAGCAGGATAGCTTCAGGGGGAACCGGGGAGCTGTTTTTT. The encoded protein is CASRIASGGTGELFF.

V gene TRBV20-1 combines with J gene TRBJ2-1, with 11 bases fitting TRBD2. The V and J ends lost 4 bases and 4 bases, in that order; junction bases with no gene match: 9. The CDR3 contains 16 residues. Germline-derived CDR1 and CDR2 are DFQATT and SNEGSKA (reference sequence). CDR3 amino acids: CSAKGRLAGKYNEQFF. CDR3 DNA sequence: TGCAGTGCTAAGGGGAGACTAGCGGGGAAGTACAATGAGCAGTTCTTC.

The V gene is TRBV2, the J gene TRBJ2-1; tentatively, D is TRBD1 (6 bases). The germline V gene has CDR1 SNHLY and CDR2 FYNNEI. The CDR3 runs to 13 residues. Trimming left V 6 bases short and J 3 bases short, with 9 bases between. Here the CDR3 reads CASSDRNYNEQFF. DNA of the CDR3: TGTGCCAGCAGCGACAGGAACTACAATGAGCAGTTCTTC.

The V and J genes are TRBV6-1 and TRBJ2-7; D unclear. Per germline, CDR1 MNHNS and CDR2 SASEGT. CDR3 size: 14 residues. V was shortened by 5 bases and J by 3 bases, with 14 bases between the two germline ends. The DNA for the CDR3 is TGTGCCAGCAGTCAGGCACGCGGCGACTACGAGCAGTACGTC. It is translated as CASSQARGDYEQYV.

The V and J genes are TRBV28 and TRBJ2-7, with D unclear. The CDR3 runs 12 residues. Trimming cost V 11 bases and J 3 bases, with 14 bases left between them. Germline CDR1 MDHEN, CDR2 SYDVKM. In DNA form, the CDR3 reads TGTGCCGCCCAAAGGGTGAGCTACGAGCAGTACTTC. Amino acid sequence: CAAQRVSYEQYF.

The rearrangement joins TRBV20-1 to TRBJ1-3; 7 nucleotides match TRBD1. J was trimmed by 4 bases and V by 6 bases; bases with no gene match: 12. This CDR3 has 15 residues. Germline-derived CDR1 and CDR2 are DFQATT and SNEGSKA (reference sequence). CDR3 loop: CSAPDREKAGNTIYF. The CDR3 region has the DNA TGCAGTGCGCCAGACAGGGAGAAAGCCGGAAACACCATATATTTT.

The V call is TRBV4-1, the J call TRBJ1-1, with 8 bases aligning to TRBD1. Germline-derived CDR1 and CDR2 are MGHRA and YSYEKL. This CDR3 is built from 15 residues. The junction had 2 bases not matched to a gene; V was cut back by 2 bases and J by 0 bases. CDR3 sequence reads: CASSQRTGLNTEAFF. In DNA form, the CDR3 reads TGCGCCAGCAGCCAACGGACAGGGTTGAACACTGAAGCTTTCTTT.

This clonotype was recorded a few times. This chain connects TRBV11-2 to TRBJ2-2; D call uncertain. V was clipped by 5 bases and J by 7 bases, with 11 bases between them. This CDR3 contains 13 residues. Per the germline V gene, CDR1 is SGHAT and CDR2 is FQNNGV. The CDR3 bases are TGTGCCAGCAGCCGCCGAAATGACGGGGAGCTGTTTTTT. This codes for CASSRRNDGELFF.

This clonotype was observed many times. The CDR3 loop reads CASSRVGDGYNEQFF. DNA for the CDR3: TGTGCCAGCAGCCGGGTAGGGGACGGGTACAATGAGCAGTTCTTC. This chain uses TRBV7-2 with TRBJ2-1; the D gene could be TRBD1 or TRBD2 (5 bases each). In germline, CDR1 is SGHTA, CDR2 FQGNSA. The CDR3 contains 15 residues. Trimming cost V 5 bases and J 4 bases, with 15 bases left between them.

There are a few counts of this clonotype. The rearrangement uses TRBV12-3 or TRBV12-4 and TRBJ2-3; 14 bases align to TRBD2. Trimming at V came to 6 bases and at J to 10 bases, leaving 6 bases not matched to a gene. The CDR3 is 14 amino acids. The CDR3, as DNA: TGTGCCAGCAGGCGACTAGCGGGAGGGCCGGCGCAGTATTTT. This sequence encodes CASRRLAGGPAQYF.

The chain carries TRBV20-1 and TRBJ1-5, with D possibly being TRBD1 (6 bases). Germline CDR1 DFQATT, CDR2 SNEGSKA (reference sequence). V lost 5 bases, J lost 2 bases, and 16 bases lay in between. The CDR3 length is 15 residues. The CDR3 loop reads CSAQDRLPGNQPQHF. The CDR3 bases are TGCAGTGCTCAAGACAGGCTCCCTGGCAATCAGCCCCAGCATTTT.

The genes are TRBV10-3 and TRBJ2-7; unclear D gene. This CDR3 has 13 amino acids. CDR1 and CDR2 from the germline V gene are ENHRY and SYGVKD. V gave up 3 bases and J gave up 5 bases, with 11 bases separating them. The CDR3 reads CAISDGPLDEQYV. The CDR3 DNA follows: TGTGCCATCAGTGATGGCCCACTGGACGAGCAGTACGTC.

The V and J genes are TRBV10-3 and TRBJ2-7, with a weak D call TRBD2 (5 bases). This CDR3 is built from 16 residues. The germline V gene encodes CDR1 ENHRY and CDR2 SYGVKD. The germline V and J ends were trimmed by 0 bases and 5 bases, with 17 bases remaining between them. The CDR3 loop is CAISESSGKEPDEQYV. The CDR3 nucleotides read TGTGCCATCAGTGAGTCATCGGGAAAAGAGCCCGACGAGCAGTACGTC.

This clonotype has just a few counts. The rearrangement links TRBV7-8 to TRBJ1-2, with 9 bases fitting TRBD1. This CDR3 has 14 residues. J lost 4 bases, V lost 5 bases, and 5 bases had no gene match. Per germline, CDR1 SGHVS and CDR2 FQNEAQ. The CDR3 loop reads CASSRTGGTYGYTF. CDR3 coding DNA: TGTGCCAGCAGCCGAACAGGGGGCACCTATGGCTACACCTTC.

To note about this clonotype: A much larger clone lies one base from this, so it may be a read error. V is TRBV7-8 and J is TRBJ1-5, with D hard to call. The CDR3 spans 15 residues. Germline V gives CDR1 SGHVS, CDR2 FQNEAQ. The CDR3 here is CASSPNSGSNQPQQF. CDR3 nucleotides: TGTGCCAGCAGCCCTAACTCGGGGAGCAATCAGCCCCAGCAATTT.